The present TCR beta chain was sequenced within a study of T cells in Graves' hyperthyroidism and ophthalmopathy. TCR beta CDR3 region amplification was performed from RNA transcripts. The TCR CDR3 was amplified in a first-round RT-PCR using the HTBI primer set. TCRdb reanalysed the multiplex PCR reads using MiXCR and keeps one entry per CDR3 protein. The repertoire holds more than 300,000 distinct CDR3 sequences, 13% to 15% seen once, with about 20% in the top ten. This clonotype was seen at least ten times. The CDR3 extends over 13 amino acids. Germline CDR1 and CDR2: MNHNS and SASEGT. V was cut by 6 bases and J by 0 bases, with 8 bases left in between.

The material sequenced was blood. This chain joins TRBV6-1 and TRBJ2-5; no clear D. This clonotype was sampled from a woman aged 25 to 39 with Graves' ophthalmopathy. The CDR3 loop is CASSSQYQETQYF. The CDR3 region has the DNA TGTGCCAGCAGCTCCCAGTACCAAGAGACCCAGTACTTC.